The clone carrying this T cell receptor beta chain was picked up a small number of times. The entry originates in a study of response to subunit inactivated influenza vaccine. MiXCR, run by TCRdb on the RT-PCR reads, gives a single entry per CDR3 protein. This sample has 150,000 to 200,000 distinct CDR3 sequences, with around 12% found just once. The sample also formed part of further work on T cells expressing NK-cell markers. That source adds: The cDNA for TCR beta came from 5'RACE template switching with UMIs. HCMV seropositivity characterized most of the eight sequenced donors, and seronegativity one. Several of the donors carried dominant NKG2C+ clonotypes that took up roughly 1.0-7.0% of their CD8+ T cells. The CD3+CD56-NKG2C+ fraction was also led by these clonotypes in a few donors.

The TCR comes from a man aged 50-60 years who received an inactivated influenza vaccine. Material: CD8+ T cells sorted from PBMCs, obtained about 11 days after vaccination.

CDR3 amino acids: CASSPPWVSSGYTF. In DNA, the CDR3 is TGTGCCAGCAGTCCCCCTTGGGTCTCTTCGGGCTACACCTTC. The chain employs TRBV28 and TRBJ1-2; D not certain. Between the trimmed V and J ends, which lost 5 bases and 8 bases, there was a span of 18 bases. CDR1 MDHEN and CDR2 SYDVKM come from the germline V gene. This CDR3 is 14 amino acids long.